These 18 T cell receptor beta chains were sequenced from one sample in a study of shared clonotypes between healthy human individuals. Repertoires were generated with immunoSEQ multiplex PCR, while TCRdb's copy carries only in-frame clones and drops some. The data show approximately 2,200,000 clones, 93% seen once. CD45RO-negative, CCR7-positively selected cells formed the naive CD8 fraction, excluding terminally differentiated effector memory CD45RA+ cells. Sequences were obtained from naive CD8+ T cells from PBMCs. All receptors come from a young man in good health. Some clones in this sample may be carry-over from other donors' samples.

V gene TRBV27 combines with J gene TRBJ2-7; D unclear. From germline, CDR1 is MNHEY and CDR2 SMNVEV (reference sequence). Trimming cost V 0 bases and J 12 bases, with 18 bases left between them. The CDR3 loop spans 14 amino acids. Written as DNA, the CDR3 is TGTGCCAGCAGTTTATCCCGAAAAACCGATGAGGCGTACTTC. It codes for CASSLSRKTDEAYF.

CDR3 region: CASSETTGAYEQYF. The CDR3 region has the DNA TGTGCCAGCAGTGAAACGACAGGGGCATACGAGCAGTACTTC. This rearrangement joins TRBV6-1 to TRBJ2-7, with TRBD1 matching 8 bases. CDR1 and CDR2 from the germline V gene are MNHNS and SASEGT. This CDR3 spans 14 amino acids. Germline trimming cut 2 bases from V and 4 bases from J; bases unmatched to any gene: 4.

The rearrangement links TRBV28 to TRBJ1-5; D possibly corresponds to TRBD1 (5 bases). The CDR3 consists of 15 residues. V lost 7 bases and J 2 bases, leaving 15 bases between the germline ends. Germline V gene data show CDR1 as MDHEN and CDR2 as SYDVKM. As DNA, the CDR3 is TGTGCCAGCACTGTCTGGGGGTCGCGCAATCAGCCCCAGCATTTT. Its translation: CASTVWGSRNQPQHF.

V usage is TRBV4-3 and J usage is TRBJ1-2; D gene uncertain. The CDR3 spans 15 residues. V was trimmed by 0 bases and J by 7 bases, leaving 15 bases between them. Germline V gene lookup returns CDR1 LGHNA and CDR2 YSLEER. The CDR3 here is CASSQDYWSAGGYTF. In nucleotides, the CDR3 is TGCGCCAGCAGCCAAGACTATTGGTCGGCTGGTGGCTACACCTTC.

The J gene is TRBJ1-2, the V gene TRBV6-1; D is ambiguous. V lost 8 bases and J 7 bases, leaving 23 bases between the germline ends. Per the germline V gene, CDR1 is MNHNS and CDR2 is SASEGT. The CDR3 has 15 residues. CDR3 sequence reads: CASASSGEGAGGYTF. The CDR3 bases are TGTGCCAGCGCCTCCAGTGGGGAGGGCGCGGGTGGCTACACCTTC.

This chain uses TRBV6-5 with TRBJ1-1; the D gene is possibly TRBD1 (5 bases). The V end was cut by 0 bases, the J end by 7 bases, with 12 bases between. This CDR3 is 14 amino acids long. CDR1 is MNHEY and CDR2 is SVGAGI in the germline V gene. The CDR3 DNA follows: TGTGCCAGCAGTTACTCGCCCCGGGGGGATGAAGCTTTCTTT. The encoded protein is CASSYSPRGDEAFF.

Note on this clone: Because the CDR3's place on the DNA is in doubt, the DNA is left out and the CDR3 is given as listed by TCRdb. The same CDR3 can be traced to other DNA sequences in this sample. The chain combines TRBV27 with TRBJ1-5; the D segment call TRBD1 is taken from the table without a DNA check. Per the germline V gene, CDR1 is MNHEY and CDR2 is SMNVEV (reference sequence). The CDR3 spans 14 amino acids, including both terminal residues. The CDR3 loop is CASSFLAGNQPQHF.

This clone was seen just once. V gene TRBV28 combines with J gene TRBJ1-3, with no clear D. The CDR3 contains 16 residues. V was clipped by 4 bases and J by 3 bases, with 16 bases between them. From germline, CDR1 is MDHEN and CDR2 SYDVKM. The CDR3 region is CASSSRTGRSGNTIYF. CDR3 DNA: TGTGCCAGCAGTTCCCGGACTGGACGAAGTGGAAACACCATATATTTT.

The rearrangement links TRBV4-3 to TRBJ2-7; TRBD2 aligns across 9 bases. V shed 0 bases and J 0 bases; nucleotides not matched to a gene: 6. This CDR3 spans 17 amino acids. Germline V gene data show CDR1 as LGHNA and CDR2 as YSLEER. The CDR3 loop reads CASSQEVGREGSYEQYF. The CDR3 region has the DNA TGCGCCAGCAGCCAAGAGGTCGGGCGGGAGGGCTCCTACGAGCAGTACTTC.

V gene TRBV5-4 combines with J gene TRBJ2-7; 14 bases are shared with TRBD2. CDR1 SGHNT and CDR2 YYREEE come from the germline V gene (reference sequence). Unmatched junction bases numbered 14, after V lost 0 bases and J lost 6 bases. The CDR3 runs 19 residues. CDR3 in amino acids: CASSLGFGTSGREGLEQYF. The CDR3 region has the DNA TGTGCCAGCAGCTTGGGGTTCGGGACTAGCGGGAGAGAGGGGCTCGAGCAGTACTTC.

This chain links TRBV6-4 with TRBJ2-3; D remains ambiguous. This CDR3 comprises 14 residues. Germline V gene data show CDR1 as MRHNA and CDR2 as SNTAGT. With 0 bases removed from V and 4 bases from J, the gap between germline ends came to 8 bases. CDR3 residues: CASSDSVRSDTQYF. The CDR3 DNA reads as TGTGCCAGCAGTGACTCAGTCCGTTCAGATACGCAGTATTTT.

The chain is built from TRBV29-1 and TRBJ2-1; no clear D. This CDR3 comprises 15 residues. The V gene's germline CDR1 is SQVTM and CDR2 ANQGSEA. Trimming pared 1 base from V and 3 bases from J, leaving 13 bases between. CDR3 sequence: CSVEGMGYLYNEQFF. DNA of the CDR3: TGCAGCGTTGAAGGAATGGGCTACCTCTACAATGAGCAGTTCTTC.

The V and J genes are TRBV7-6 and TRBJ2-7; TRBD1 agrees at 7 bases. The ends lost 4 bases at V and 2 bases at J; junction bases unmatched: 5. Per germline, CDR1 SGHVS and CDR2 FNYEAQ. This CDR3 has 14 residues. This CDR3 is CASSSGDRAYEQYF. The CDR3 DNA reads TGTGCCAGCAGCTCAGGGGACAGAGCCTACGAGCAGTACTTC.

This clone was seen just once. This rearrangement joins TRBV6-1 to TRBJ1-2; TRBD1 might be the D (5 bases). The V and J ends lost 8 bases and 0 bases respectively, with 16 bases between them. Germline lookup yields CDR1 MNHNS and CDR2 SASEGT. The CDR3 totals 15 residues. The CDR3 loop reads CASGTYEAPNYGYTF. The CDR3 nucleotides are TGTGCCAGCGGGACGTACGAGGCCCCTAACTATGGCTACACCTTC.

This clone was detected once. The chain couples TRBV19 to TRBJ2-3, with unresolved D. Trimming removed 5 bases at V and 2 bases at J, with 8 bases between. In germline, CDR1 is LNHDA, CDR2 SQIVND (reference sequence). The CDR3 is made up of 13 amino acids. CDR3 nucleotide sequence: TGTGCCAGTAGTGCGTTAATCACAGATACGCAGTATTTT. Translating gives CASSALITDTQYF.

With respect to this clone: The sample has other DNA sequences that encode this CDR3 too. The rearrangement uses TRBV27 and TRBJ1-2, with no clear D. Germline CDR1 and CDR2: MNHEY and SMNVEV (reference sequence). The CDR3 is 13 residues long. The V end lost 2 bases, the J end lost 4 bases, and 8 bases lay between the germline ends. CDR3 coding DNA: TGTGCCAGCAGTTTAGGCAGGTCCTATGGCTACACCTTC. It encodes CASSLGRSYGYTF.

The rearrangement joins TRBV27 to TRBJ2-1; D is perhaps TRBD1 (6 bases). Germline loops: CDR1 MNHEY, CDR2 SMNVEV (reference sequence). Trimming left V 5 bases short and J 8 bases short, with 19 bases between. This CDR3 region has 15 residues. CDR3 DNA sequence: TGTGCCAGCAGTCCGAGGGACACGGGAAGGGATGAGCAGTTCTTC. It encodes CASSPRDTGRDEQFF.

The chain couples TRBV7-6 to TRBJ2-7; weak D call: TRBD2 (7 bases). Germline V gene data show CDR1 as SGHVS and CDR2 as FNYEAQ. The ends were cut back, 5 bases at V and 2 bases at J, with 19 bases in the middle. This CDR3 has 16 residues. The CDR3 is CASSLWGGGPTYEQYF. The CDR3 region has the DNA TGTGCCAGCAGCCTATGGGGCGGGGGCCCGACCTACGAGCAGTACTTC. Variable domain in full (rest from reference TRBV7-6 and TRBJ2-7): GAGVSQSPRYKVTKRGQDVALRCDPISGHVSLYWYRQALGQGPEFLTYFNYEAQQDKSGLPNDRFSAERPEGSISTLTIQRTEQRDSAMYRCASSLWGGGPTYEQYFGPGTRLTVT.